What follows describes a single TCR beta chain. Its specificity is not known. Germline loops: CDR1 SQVTM, CDR2 ANQGSEA. Trimming cost V 6 bases and J 8 bases; bases outside gene matches: 6. The CDR3 has 12 residues. This sample is part of a study of response to subunit inactivated influenza vaccine. Study findings and constraints: T cells newly recruited by each seasonal influenza vaccination are few, the authors suggested.

TCRdb passed the RT-PCR reads through MiXCR, listing each CDR3 protein once. This sample yields roughly 760,000 distinct CDR3 sequences, of which 21% are seen a single time; approximately 10% belongs to the top ten. The sample here was PBMCs from blood, taken around 5 days after vaccination. The chain joins TRBV29-1 to TRBJ1-2; 10 bases align to TRBD1. This receptor was taken from a middle-aged man who received an inactivated influenza vaccine. The CDR3 here is CSVGDRGGGYTF. Here the CDR3 DNA reads TGCAGCGTGGGGGACAGGGGAGGAGGCTACACCTTC.